The T cell receptor beta chain described here comes from a study of cytomegalovirus exposure and HLA in healthy donors. Study observations and caveats: A reported reduction in N-insertions relative to the approximately 640-donor mean was seen in an Asian-associated ancestry cluster in a later analysis.

As to this clone: Antigen specificity is unknown.

The length of the CDR3 is 14 residues. The V gene lost 5 bases and the J gene lost 4 bases, with 14 bases spanning the gap. The germline V gene has CDR1 MDHEN and CDR2 SYDVKM. This PCR relied on a set of 60 Vbeta primers and 13 Jbeta primers. Assay used: immunoSEQ multiplex PCR; TCRdb lists only in-frame clones, some missing. The sample carries approximately 180,000 clones, about 13% recorded once. The receptor comes from a man aged 45 to 65 in good health and CMV-seropositive. The J gene is TRBJ1-1, the V gene TRBV28; TRBD1 might be the D (5 bases). Sequenced: PBMCs. CDR3 nucleotide sequence: TGTGCCAGCAGTCGGGACCCAGCGGGCACTGAAGCTTTCTTT. Protein sequence: CASSRDPAGTEAFF. Full variable domain (outside the CDR3, taken from reference TRBV28 and TRBJ1-1): DVKVTQSSRYLVKRTGEKVFLECVQDMDHENMFWYRQDPGLGLRLIYFSYDVKMKEKGDIPEGYSVSREKKERFSLILESASTNQTSMYLCASSRDPAGTEAFFGQGTRLTVV.